This TCR beta chain emerged from a study of T-cell memory formation after mild COVID-19. The V gene's germline CDR1 is ENHRY and CDR2 SYGVKD. This CDR3 is built from 14 residues. With 9 bases removed from V and 0 bases from J, the gap between germline ends came to 13 bases. It was 5'RACE with constant-segment primers that produced the TCR alpha and TCR beta cDNA libraries, which carried sample barcodes and UMIs. TCRdb re-called the 5' RACE reads through MiXCR, storing one row per CDR3 protein. The sample lists roughly 260,000 distinct CDR3 sequences, roughly 15% occurring once. The source is a man aged 18 to 35 who had mild COVID-19 (a few samples of this study predate the infection). Cell type and time point are not known. The gene calls are TRBV10-3 and TRBJ2-3; perhaps D is TRBD1 or TRBD2 (5 bases each). Sample: PBMCs or a T cell subset sorted from them (not recorded which). The CDR3 nucleotides are TGTGCCATTCGTGAGGGGACGAGCACAGATACGCAGTATTTT. Translated: CAIREGTSTDTQYF.